Listed below are T cell receptor beta chains from one sample, sequenced in a study of blood T cells in healthy people across ages. TCRdb re-derived calls from the 5' RACE reads in MiXCR, one entry per CDR3 protein. The profile shows some 1,000,000 distinct CDR3 sequences, under 30% of them singletons. The same data also contributed to another study, on T cells of mothers and their children.

Input material: blood. The receptors come from a girl aged 2-10 years in good health. CDR3s include the opening cysteine and the closing phenylalanine or tryptophan. A D gene is named only where the DNA matches it firmly. Size is omitted from some rows. Given values are once, few, many or a class for expanded clones.

size,V,J,D,CDR3,DNA
.,TRBV11-2,TRBJ2-5,.,CASSSGWGRGQETQYF,TGTGCCAGCAGCTCTGGGTGGGGCCGCGGGCAGGAGACCCAGTACTTC
.,TRBV29-1,TRBJ2-7,.,CSVEDGGNEQCF,TGCAGCGTTGAAGATGGGGGTAACGAGCAGTGCTTC
.,TRBV7-2,TRBJ2-2,.,CASSLDYNTGELFF,TGTGCCAGCAGCTTAGACTATAACACCGGGGAGCTGTTTTTT
.,TRBV20-1,TRBJ1-1,.,CSAVDLGTEAFF,TGCAGTGCGGTAGATCTGGGCACTGAAGCTTTCTTT
few,TRBV14,TRBJ2-5,TRBD1,CASSQEWGTGTSGQYF,TGTGCCAGCAGCCAAGAGTGGGGGACAGGGACGAGTGGCCAGTACTTC
few,TRBV6-5,TRBJ1-1,TRBD1,CASSSRQGELAFF,TGTGCCAGCAGTAGTCGACAGGGTGAATTGGCTTTCTTT
few,TRBV6-1,TRBJ2-1,.,CASSRGGGQHNEQFF,TGTGCCAGCAGCCGGGGAGGGGGCCAACACAATGAGCAGTTCTTC
.,TRBV20-1,TRBJ2-3,TRBD2,CSPGLAGYSVDTQYF,TGCAGTCCAGGACTAGCGGGATACTCAGTGGATACGCAGTATTTT
.,TRBV5-6,TRBJ2-6,TRBD1,CASSSGTGNTGANVLTF,TGTGCCAGCAGCTCGGGGACAGGGAATACTGGGGCCAACGTCCTGACTTTC
many,TRBV3-1,TRBJ1-2,.,CASSQDTGFVRDGYTF,TGTGCCAGCAGCCAAGACACAGGGTTTGTTAGGGATGGCTACACCTTC
.,TRBV4-2,TRBJ2-1,TRBD2,CASSQEETSGYNEQFF,TGTGCCAGCAGCCAAGAGGAGACTAGCGGTTACAATGAGCAGTTCTTC
few,TRBV24-1,TRBJ2-3,.,CATSGLTPSARGTDTQYF,TGTGCCACCAGTGGTTTAACTCCGTCGGCTAGAGGCACAGATACGCAGTATTTT
few,TRBV3-1,TRBJ2-2,.,CASETGYEAGELFF,TGTGCCAGCGAAACAGGGTATGAGGCCGGGGAGCTGTTTTTT
.,TRBV5-6,TRBJ2-5,.,CASSLGSSYGETQYF,TGTGCCAGCAGCTTGGGTAGCAGTTACGGAGAGACCCAGTACTTC
.,TRBV28,TRBJ2-7,TRBD2,CASSKRTSAAYEQYF,TGTGCCAGCAGTAAACGGACTAGCGCGGCCTACGAGCAGTACTTC
.,TRBV20-1,TRBJ1-3,.,CSARSANSGNTIYF,TGCAGTGCTAGATCGGCGAACTCTGGAAACACCATATATTTT
few,TRBV14,TRBJ2-3,TRBD2,CASSQDTSGSDMQYF,TGTGCCAGCAGCCAAGACACTAGCGGTTCAGATATGCAGTATTTT
.,TRBV7-9,TRBJ2-7,TRBD1,CASSPPGQGTSEQYF,TGTGCCAGCAGCCCACCGGGACAGGGTACGTCCGAGCAGTACTTC
few,TRBV11-2,TRBJ2-2,TRBD2,CASTTSVTGELFF,TGTGCCAGCACGACTAGCGTAACCGGGGAGCTGTTTTTT
few,TRBV29-1,TRBJ2-1,.,CSVEAQGGPNYNEQFF,TGCAGCGTTGAAGCCCAGGGGGGTCCAAATTACAATGAGCAGTTCTTC
once,TRBV28,TRBJ2-1,.,CASSPHGGDNEQFF,TGTGCCAGCAGCCCCCATGGAGGTGACAATGAGCAGTTCTTC
.,TRBV6-6,TRBJ2-7,.,CASSVRNSEQYF,TGTGCCAGCAGTGTTAGAAATTCCGAGCAGTACTTC
many,TRBV6-2/TRBV6-3,TRBJ1-2,.,CASSSSEAPYGYTF,TGTGCCAGCAGTTCCTCGGAAGCGCCCTATGGCTACACCTTC
.,TRBV21-1,TRBJ1-2,.,CASSKEGGQGSADYGYTF,TGTGCCAGCAGCAAAGAAGGGGGACAGGGGTCGGCAGACTATGGCTACACCTTC